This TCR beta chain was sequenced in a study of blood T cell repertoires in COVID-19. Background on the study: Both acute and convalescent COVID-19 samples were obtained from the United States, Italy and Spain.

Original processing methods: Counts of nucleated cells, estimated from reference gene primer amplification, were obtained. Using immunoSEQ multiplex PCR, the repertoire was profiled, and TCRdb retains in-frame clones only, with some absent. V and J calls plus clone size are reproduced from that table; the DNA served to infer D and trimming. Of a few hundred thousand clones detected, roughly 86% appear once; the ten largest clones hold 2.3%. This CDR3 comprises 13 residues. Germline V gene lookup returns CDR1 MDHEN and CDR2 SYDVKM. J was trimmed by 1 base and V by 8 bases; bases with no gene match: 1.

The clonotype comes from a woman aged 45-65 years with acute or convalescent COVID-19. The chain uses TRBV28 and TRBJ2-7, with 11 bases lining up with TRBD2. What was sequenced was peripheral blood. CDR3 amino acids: CASWTSGSYEQYF. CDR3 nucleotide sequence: TGTGCCAGCTGGACTAGCGGGTCCTACGAGCAGTACTTC.